This T cell receptor (beta chain) was recorded in a study of CD8+CD57+ T cells in acquired aplastic anemia. Across the study: Average DNA yield from sorted CD4+ and CD8+ cells was about 3 ug. In CD4+ cells, healthy donors produced an average of around 9.9 million reads.

The use of genomic DNA as template underpinned the TCR beta VDJ and CDR3 profiling. One entry per CDR3 protein, called by TCRdb with MiXCR from the reads. The table has about 110,000 distinct CDR3 sequences, 40% to 65% seen once. The V gene's germline CDR1 is ENHRY and CDR2 SYGVKD. The ends lost 10 bases at V and 6 bases at J; junction bases unmatched: 8. CDR3 length: 12 amino acids. Notes on the study in general: Patients and controls shared twenty-nine CD8+ CDR3 sequences.

As regards this clonotype: What it binds is not known.

The origin of this receptor is a human donor in good health, serving as a control. This chain links TRBV10-3 with TRBJ1-2; 7 nucleotides align to TRBD1. Sequencing was done on a sample of sorted CD4+, CD8+, or CD8+CD57+ T cells (not recorded which) from PBMCs. The CDR3 DNA follows: TGTGCCACCGGGGACAGTTCTGATGGCTACACCTTC. This sequence encodes CATGDSSDGYTF.